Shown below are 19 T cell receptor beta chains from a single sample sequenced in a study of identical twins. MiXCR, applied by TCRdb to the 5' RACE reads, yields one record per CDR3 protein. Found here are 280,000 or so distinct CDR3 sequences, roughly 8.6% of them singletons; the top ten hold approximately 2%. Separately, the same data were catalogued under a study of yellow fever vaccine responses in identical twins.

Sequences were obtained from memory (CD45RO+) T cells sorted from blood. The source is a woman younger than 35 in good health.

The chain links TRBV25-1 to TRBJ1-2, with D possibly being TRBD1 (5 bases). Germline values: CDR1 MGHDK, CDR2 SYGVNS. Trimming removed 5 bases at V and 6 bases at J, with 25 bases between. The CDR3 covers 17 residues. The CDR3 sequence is CASSKNLPTGAADGYTF. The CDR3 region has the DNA TGTGCCAGCAGTAAAAACTTACCAACCGGGGCGGCAGATGGCTACACCTTC.

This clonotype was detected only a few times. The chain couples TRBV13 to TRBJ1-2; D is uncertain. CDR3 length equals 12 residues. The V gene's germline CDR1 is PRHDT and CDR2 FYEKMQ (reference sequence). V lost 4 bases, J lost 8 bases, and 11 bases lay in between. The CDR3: CASSSEAWGYTF. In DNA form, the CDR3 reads TGTGCCAGCAGCTCTGAGGCTTGGGGCTACACCTTC.

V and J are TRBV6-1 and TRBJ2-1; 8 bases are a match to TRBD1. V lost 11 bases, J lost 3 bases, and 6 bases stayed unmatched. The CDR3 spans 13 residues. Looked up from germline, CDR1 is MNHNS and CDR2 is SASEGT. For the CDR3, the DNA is TGTGCCTTACTCGGACAGGGCTACAATGAGCAGTTCTTC. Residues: CALLGQGYNEQFF.

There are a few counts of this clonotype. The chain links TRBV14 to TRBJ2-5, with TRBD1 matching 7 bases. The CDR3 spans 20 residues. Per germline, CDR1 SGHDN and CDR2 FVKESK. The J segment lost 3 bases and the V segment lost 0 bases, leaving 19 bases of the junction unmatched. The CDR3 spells CASSQDWYRGFEMRKETQYF. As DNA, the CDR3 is TGTGCCAGCAGCCAAGACTGGTACAGGGGTTTTGAGATGCGAAAAGAGACCCAGTACTTC.

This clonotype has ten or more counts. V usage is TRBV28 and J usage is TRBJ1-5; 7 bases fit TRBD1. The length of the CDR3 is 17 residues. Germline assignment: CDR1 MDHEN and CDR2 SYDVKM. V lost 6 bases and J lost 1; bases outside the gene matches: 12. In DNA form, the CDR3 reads TGTGCCAGCAGACCTGACAGGGAGGGTTGGAGCAATCAGCCCCAGCATTTT. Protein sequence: CASRPDREGWSNQPQHF.

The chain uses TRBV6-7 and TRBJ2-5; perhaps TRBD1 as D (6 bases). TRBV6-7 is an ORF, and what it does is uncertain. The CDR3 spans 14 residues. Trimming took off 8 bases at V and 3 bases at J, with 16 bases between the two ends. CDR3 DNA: TGTGCCAGCTTAACAGGGACCCTCGAAGAGACCCAGTACTTC. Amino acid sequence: CASLTGTLEETQYF.

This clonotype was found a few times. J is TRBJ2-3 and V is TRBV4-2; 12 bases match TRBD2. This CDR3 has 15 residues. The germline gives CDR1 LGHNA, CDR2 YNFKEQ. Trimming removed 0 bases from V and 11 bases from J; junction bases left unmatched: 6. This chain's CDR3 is CASSQDGLAGGEQYF. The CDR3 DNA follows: TGTGCCAGCAGCCAAGATGGGCTAGCGGGGGGGGAGCAGTATTTT.

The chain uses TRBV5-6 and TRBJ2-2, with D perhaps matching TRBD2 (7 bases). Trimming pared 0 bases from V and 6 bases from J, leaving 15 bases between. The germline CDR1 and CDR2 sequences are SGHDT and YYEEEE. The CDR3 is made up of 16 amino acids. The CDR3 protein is CASSLVGGGPAGELFF. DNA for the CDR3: TGTGCCAGCAGCTTGGTAGGGGGAGGGCCAGCCGGGGAGCTGTTTTTT. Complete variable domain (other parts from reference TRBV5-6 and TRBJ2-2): DAGVTQSPTHLIKTRGQQVTLRCSPKSGHDTVSWYQQALGQGPQFIFQYYEEEERQRGNFPDRFSGHQFPNYSSELNVNALLLGDSALYLCASSLVGGGPAGELFFGEGSRLTVL.

The CDR3: CASSYRTSNEQFF. CDR3 coding DNA: TGTGCCAGCAGTTATAGGACTAGCAATGAGCAGTTCTTC. V usage is TRBV6-2 or TRBV6-3 and J usage is TRBJ2-1; 7 bases match TRBD2. Germline CDR1 reads MNHEY; CDR2 reads SVGEGT. J lost 6 bases, V lost 3 bases, and 2 bases had no gene match. The CDR3 spans 13 residues.

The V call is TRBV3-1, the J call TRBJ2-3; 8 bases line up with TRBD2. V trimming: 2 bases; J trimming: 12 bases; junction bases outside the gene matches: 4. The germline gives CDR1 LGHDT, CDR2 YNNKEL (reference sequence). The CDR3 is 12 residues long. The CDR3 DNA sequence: TGTGCCAGCAGCCAATCTAGCGGGCCTCAGTATTTT. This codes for CASSQSSGPQYF.

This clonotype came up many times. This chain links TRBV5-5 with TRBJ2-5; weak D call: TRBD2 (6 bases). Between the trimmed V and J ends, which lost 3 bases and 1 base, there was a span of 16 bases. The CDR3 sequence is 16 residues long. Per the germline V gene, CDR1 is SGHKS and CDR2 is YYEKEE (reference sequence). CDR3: CASSYGGTGGQETQYF. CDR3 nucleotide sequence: TGTGCCAGCAGCTATGGGGGGACTGGGGGCCAAGAGACCCAGTACTTC.

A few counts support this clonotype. The CDR3 loop is CASSRTPAGGDTEAFF. Written as DNA, the CDR3 is TGTGCCAGCAGCCGAACCCCTGCAGGTGGGGACACTGAAGCTTTCTTT. J is TRBJ1-1 and V is TRBV7-6; D remains unclear. The CDR3 runs to 16 residues. CDR1 is SGHVS, CDR2 FNYEAQ, per germline. Trimming removed 5 bases at V and 3 bases at J, with 19 bases between.

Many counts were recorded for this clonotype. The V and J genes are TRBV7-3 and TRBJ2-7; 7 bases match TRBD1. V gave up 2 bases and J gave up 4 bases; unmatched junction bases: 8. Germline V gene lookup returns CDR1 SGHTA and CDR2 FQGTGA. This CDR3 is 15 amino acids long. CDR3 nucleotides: TGTGCCAGCAGCTTAGAGGCAGGGGGAACATACGAGCAGTACTTC. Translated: CASSLEAGGTYEQYF.

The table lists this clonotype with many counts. CDR3 protein: CSARGGYEQYF. CDR3 nucleotide sequence: TGCAGTGCTAGAGGCGGGTACGAGCAGTACTTC. The chain recombines TRBV20-1 with TRBJ2-7; D is possibly TRBD2 (5 bases). V was cut by 1 base and J by 4 bases, with 5 bases left in between. The CDR3 sequence is 11 residues long. Germline values: CDR1 DFQATT, CDR2 SNEGSKA (reference sequence).

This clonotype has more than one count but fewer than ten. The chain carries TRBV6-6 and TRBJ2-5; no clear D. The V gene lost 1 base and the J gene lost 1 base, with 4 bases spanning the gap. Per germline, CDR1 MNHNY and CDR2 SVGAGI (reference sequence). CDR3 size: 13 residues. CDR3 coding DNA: TGTGCCAGCAGTTACTGGAGCCAAGAGACCCAGTACTTC. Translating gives CASSYWSQETQYF.

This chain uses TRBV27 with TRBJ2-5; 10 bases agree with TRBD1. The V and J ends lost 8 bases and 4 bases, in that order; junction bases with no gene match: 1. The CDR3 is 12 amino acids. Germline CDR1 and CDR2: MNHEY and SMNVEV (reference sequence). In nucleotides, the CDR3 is TGTGCCAGCCGGGACAGGGGAGAGACCCAGTACTTC. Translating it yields CASRDRGETQYF.

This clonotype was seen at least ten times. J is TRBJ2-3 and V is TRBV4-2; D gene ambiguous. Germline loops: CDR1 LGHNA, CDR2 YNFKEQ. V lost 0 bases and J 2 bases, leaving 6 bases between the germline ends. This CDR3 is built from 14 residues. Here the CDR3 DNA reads TGTGCCAGCAGCCAAGATGCTGCCACAGATACGCAGTATTTT. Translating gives CASSQDAATDTQYF.

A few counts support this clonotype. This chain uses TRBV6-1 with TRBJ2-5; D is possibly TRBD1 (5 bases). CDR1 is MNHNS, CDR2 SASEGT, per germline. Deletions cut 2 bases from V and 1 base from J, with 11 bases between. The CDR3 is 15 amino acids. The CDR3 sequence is CASSELGLPQETQYF. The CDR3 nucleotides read TGTGCCAGCAGTGAATTGGGGCTTCCCCAAGAGACCCAGTACTTC.

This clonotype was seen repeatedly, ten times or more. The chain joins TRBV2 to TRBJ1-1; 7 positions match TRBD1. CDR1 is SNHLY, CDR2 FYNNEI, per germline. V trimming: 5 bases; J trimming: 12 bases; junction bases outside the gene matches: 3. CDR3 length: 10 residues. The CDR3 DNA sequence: TGTGCCAGCAGTCGGGACAGATCTTTCTTT. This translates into CASSRDRSFF.